Each of the 13 T cell receptor beta chains below was sequenced from the same sample in a study of long-term antiretroviral therapy in people with HIV. Running of the v3.0 immunoSEQ assay took place at survey level. Here immunoSEQ multiplex PCR was the method, and the copy in TCRdb shows in-frame clones only, minus some. The sample yields 25,000 to 30,000 clones, approximately 91% seen once. The material was unsorted PBMCs, obtained 3.1 years after starting antiretroviral therapy. The source of these receptors is a man in his late teens or twenties with HIV.

CDR3 bases: TGTGCCAGCAGTTACTCTGGTCTGCCCCCCTACAATGAGCAGTTCTTC. Translated, it gives CASSYSGLPPYNEQFF. The J gene is TRBJ2-1, the V gene TRBV6-6; D remains ambiguous. The CDR3 extends over 16 amino acids. The V and J ends lost 0 bases and 2 bases respectively, with 11 bases between them. Germline CDR1 and CDR2: MNHNY and SVGAGI (reference sequence).

This chain joins TRBV6-1 and TRBJ1-1; no definite D call. V gave up 3 bases and J gave up 0 bases, with 8 bases separating them. Germline V gene lookup returns CDR1 MNHNS and CDR2 SASEGT. The CDR3 is made up of 14 amino acids. This CDR3 reads CASSETMMNTEAFF. The CDR3 coding sequence is TGTGCCAGCAGTGAGACAATGATGAACACTGAAGCTTTCTTT.

This rearrangement joins TRBV6-1 to TRBJ1-5, with D possibly TRBD1 on 5 matching bases. Trimming stripped 5 bases from V and 7 bases from J, with 9 bases between. This CDR3 region has 12 residues. Germline lookup yields CDR1 MNHNS and CDR2 SASEGT. The CDR3 here is CASSRGTQPQHF. CDR3 nucleotide sequence: TGTGCCAGCAGTCGGGGGACCCAGCCCCAGCATTTT.

The chain couples TRBV7-9 to TRBJ2-1; perhaps TRBD1 as D (6 bases). The CDR3 is 13 amino acids. V lost 2 bases to trimming and J lost 8 bases, with 10 bases between them. Germline CDR1 is SEHNR and CDR2 is FQNEAQ (reference sequence). The CDR3 bases are TGTGCCAGCAGCTTAACAGGGAGCGATGAGCAGTTCTTC. This translates into CASSLTGSDEQFF.

The chain has TRBV11-2 and TRBJ2-1; D gene ambiguous. V shed 5 bases and J shed 6 bases, with 5 bases lying between them. This CDR3 contains 11 residues. The germline CDR1 and CDR2 sequences are SGHAT and FQNNGV. In nucleotides, the CDR3 is TGTGCCAGCAGCGGAACCAATGAGCAGTTCTTC. Translation: CASSGTNEQFF.

This chain uses TRBV7-3 with TRBJ2-7; 7 bases map to TRBD1. The CDR3 contains 13 residues. Germline CDR1 reads SGHTA; CDR2 reads FQGTGA. J was trimmed by 3 bases and V by 10 bases; bases with no gene match: 9. The CDR3 reads CATPRDSNYEQYF. The DNA of the CDR3 is TGTGCCACCCCCCGGGACAGCAACTACGAGCAGTACTTC.

The chain joins TRBV11-1 to TRBJ1-2, with TRBD1 matching over 7 bases. Trimming took 4 bases from V and 8 from J; bases not matched to a gene: 10. Germline V gene lookup returns CDR1 SGHAT and CDR2 FQDESV (reference sequence). The CDR3 is 14 amino acids. Here the CDR3 reads CASSSYGQASGYTF. As DNA, the CDR3 is TGTGCCAGCAGCTCATATGGACAGGCCTCGGGCTACACCTTC. Drawing the rest from reference TRBV11-1 and TRBJ1-2, the complete variable domain is EAEVAQSPRYKITEKSQAVAFWCDPISGHATLYWYRQILGQGPELLVQFQDESVVDDSQLPKDRFSAERLKGVDSTLKIQPAELGDSAMYLCASSSYGQASGYTFGSGTRLTVV.

This clone was seen once. The chain employs TRBV11-2 and TRBJ2-1; perhaps TRBD1 as D (5 bases). This CDR3 spans 15 amino acids. The V gene's germline CDR1 is SGHAT and CDR2 FQNNGV. V lost 5 bases and J 4 bases, leaving 15 bases between the germline ends. The CDR3 here is CASSSYRKKYNEQFF. DNA for the CDR3: TGTGCCAGCAGCAGTTACAGGAAAAAGTACAATGAGCAGTTCTTC.

The chain employs TRBV19 and TRBJ1-3, with D unresolved. The ends were cut back, 8 bases at V and 4 bases at J, with 15 bases in the middle. The germline gives CDR1 LNHDA, CDR2 SQIVND (reference sequence). The CDR3 sequence is 14 residues long. The CDR3 DNA reads as TGTGCCAGTCGCGAGGCCTGGGGAGGAAACACCATATATTTT. Protein: CASREAWGGNTIYF.

The chain recombines TRBV4-2 with TRBJ2-1; D not resolved. The CDR3 totals 14 residues. V shed 0 bases and J shed 7 bases, with 10 bases lying between them. Germline CDR1 reads LGHNA; CDR2 reads YNFKEQ. CDR3 protein: CASSQELAENEQFF. In DNA form, the CDR3 reads TGTGCCAGCAGCCAAGAACTGGCAGAGAATGAGCAGTTCTTC.

This clone was detected only once. CDR3 sequence: CASSLEAGMGDTQYF. The CDR3 DNA reads TGTGCCAGCAGCTTAGAGGCAGGGATGGGCGATACGCAGTATTTT. The rearrangement uses TRBV7-9 and TRBJ2-3; tentative D call: TRBD1 (5 bases). Germline-derived CDR1 and CDR2 are SEHNR and FQNEAQ (reference sequence). V lost 1 base, J lost 6 bases, and 14 bases lay in between. The CDR3 sequence is 15 residues long.

As regards this clone: A junction boundary mismatches the germline segment, possibly from a read error. V is TRBV7-7 and J is TRBJ1-2; D is perhaps TRBD1 (6 bases). The CDR3 spans 14 residues. Germline-derived CDR1 and CDR2 are SSHAT and FNYEAQ (reference sequence). CDR3 amino acids: CASSSPRGRHGYTF. The CDR3 DNA follows: TGTGCTAGCAGCTCCCCCAGGGGACGACATGGCTACACCTTC.

The chain links TRBV15 to TRBJ2-7; D is unresolved. The V end was cut by 5 bases, the J end by 1 base, with 9 bases between. This CDR3 comprises 13 residues. CDR1 LNHNV and CDR2 YYDKDF come from the germline V gene (reference sequence). The CDR3 sequence: CATSSRGSYEQYF. The CDR3 bases are TGTGCCACCAGCTCCCGTGGGTCCTACGAGCAGTACTTC.